These 27 T cell receptor beta chains originate from one sample sequenced in a study of OX40 agonist ivuxolimab in advanced cancers. Library generation was performed with the immunoSEQ multiplex PCR assay. The clones in this table, taken by TCRdb from immuneACCESS, are in-frame only. Not every clone is retained; where verified, under half of the shortfall comes from an unresolved V gene, and the cause of the rest is unknown. The sample table contains 30,000 to 45,000 clones; only one count was recorded for about 80% of them. Approximately 1.8% of the sample is in the top ten clones. Material: CD4+ or CD8+ T cells sorted from blood, obtained in a trial of the OX40 agonist ivuxolimab. The receptors were gathered from an adult with an advanced solid tumor such as melanoma, head and neck, liver or kidney cancer.

The CDR3 DNA is TGCGCCAGCAGCCAAGTCAACAGGGCTACTAATGAAAAACTGTTTTTT. Its translation is CASSQVNRATNEKLFF. The chain employs TRBV4-3 and TRBJ1-4, with a weak D call TRBD1 (6 bases). V lost 1 base to trimming and J lost 2 bases, with 11 bases between them. Germline CDR1 is LGHNA and CDR2 is YSLEER. This CDR3 has 16 residues.

V is TRBV11-1 and J is TRBJ2-7; no reliable D call. Trimming took off 5 bases at V and 6 bases at J, with 11 bases between the two ends. The CDR3 extends over 12 amino acids. Germline assignment: CDR1 SGHAT and CDR2 FQDESV (reference sequence). The chain's CDR3 is CASSQNQREQYF. Written as DNA, the CDR3 is TGTGCCAGCAGCCAAAACCAGCGCGAGCAGTACTTC. Filled out from reference TRBV11-1 and TRBJ2-7, the complete variable domain reads EAEVAQSPRYKITEKSQAVAFWCDPISGHATLYWYRQILGQGPELLVQFQDESVVDDSQLPKDRFSAERLKGVDSTLKIQPAELGDSAMYLCASSQNQREQYFGPGTRLTVT.

This clone has a single count. One base away lies a much larger clone, so this may be a sequencing read error. The rearrangement uses TRBV4-3 and TRBJ1-5, with a possible D match to TRBD1 (6 bases). V was pared by 0 bases and J by 5 bases, with 14 bases between. The CDR3 has 16 amino acids. Germline assignment: CDR1 LGHNA and CDR2 YSLEER. The CDR3 DNA sequence: TGCGCCAGCAGCCAAGATCTGGGGGCCCTCCATCAGCCCCAGCATTTT. Protein: CASSQDLGALHQPQHF.

The gene calls are TRBV19 and TRBJ2-7; the match to TRBD1 covers 8 bases. There are 13 residues in the CDR3. The germline CDR1 and CDR2 sequences are LNHDA and SQIVND (reference sequence). V lost 6 bases, J lost 6 bases, and 7 bases stayed unmatched. The CDR3 protein is CASSHGQGIEQYF. The CDR3 region has the DNA TGTGCCAGTAGCCATGGACAGGGTATCGAGCAGTACTTC.

The chain uses TRBV7-3 and TRBJ2-3; D gene uncertain. V lost 2 bases and J 5 bases, leaving 8 bases between the germline ends. The CDR3 covers 13 residues. CDR1 is SGHTA and CDR2 is FQGTGA in the germline V gene. CDR3 sequence: CASSLSVKDTQYF. In DNA form, the CDR3 reads TGTGCCAGCAGCTTATCTGTGAAAGATACGCAGTATTTT. Together with reference TRBV7-3 and TRBJ2-3, the CDR3 gives the full variable domain: GAGVSQTPSNKVTEKGKYVELRCDPISGHTALYWYRQSLGQGPEFLIYFQGTGAADDSGLPNDRFFAVRPEGSVSTLKIQRTERGDSAVYLCASSLSVKDTQYFGPGTRLTVL.

V is TRBV11-2 and J is TRBJ1-1, with D unclear. From germline, CDR1 is SGHAT and CDR2 FQNNGV. The CDR3 sequence is 14 residues long. V lost 5 bases to trimming and J lost 1 base, with 11 bases between them. Written as DNA, the CDR3 is TGTGCCAGCAGCCCGAGAGGAGGGAACACTGAAGCTTTCTTT. Its protein is CASSPRGGNTEAFF.

This clone was seen a few times. The rearrangement joins TRBV9 to TRBJ2-3; the D gene is possibly TRBD1 (6 bases). The CDR3 runs 16 residues. Germline V gene lookup returns CDR1 SGDLS and CDR2 YYNGEE. Trimming took off 0 bases at V and 1 base at J, with 12 bases between the two ends. Written as DNA, the CDR3 is TGTGCCAGCAGCGTAGGTGCAGGGGTGGGCACAGATACGCAGTATTTT. Its protein is CASSVGAGVGTDTQYF. Full variable domain (remainder filled in from reference TRBV9 and TRBJ2-3): DSGVTQTPKHLITATGQRVTLRCSPRSGDLSVYWYQQSLDQGLQFLIQYYNGEERAKGNILERFSAQQFPDLHSELNLSSLELGDSALYFCASSVGAGVGTDTQYFGPGTRLTVL.

The CDR3 DNA reads as TGTGCCAGCAGCTACACACCGTCTGGGGCCAACGTCCTGACTTTC. Translated: CASSYTPSGANVLTF. The chain links TRBV5-4 to TRBJ2-6; no definite D call. CDR1 is SGHNT, CDR2 YYREEE, per germline (reference sequence). The CDR3 consists of 15 residues. Trimming pared 3 bases from V and 1 base from J, leaving 8 bases between.

The chain has TRBV18 and TRBJ1-1, with D perhaps TRBD1 (6 bases). Trimming took 5 bases from V and 5 from J, leaving 18 bases between them. This CDR3 spans 15 amino acids. Looked up from germline, CDR1 is KGHSH and CDR2 is LQKENI. As DNA, the CDR3 is TGTGCCAGCTCAAGTCGGGGACACCGGGGGACTGAAGCTTTCTTT. Amino acid sequence: CASSSRGHRGTEAFF.

The genes are TRBV2 and TRBJ2-2; D ambiguous. The CDR3 loop spans 11 amino acids. CDR1 is SNHLY, CDR2 FYNNEI, per germline. V lost 10 bases and J lost 8, with 11 bases in between. CDR3 DNA sequence: TGTGCCACCCTCCCCGGGGGGGAGCTGTTTTTT. This codes for CATLPGGELFF.

The V and J genes are TRBV4-3 and TRBJ2-7, with a possible D match to TRBD2 (5 bases). CDR1 and CDR2 from the germline V gene are LGHNA and YSLEER. The CDR3 is 16 amino acids. Trimming left V 2 bases short and J 6 bases short, with 20 bases between. The DNA of the CDR3 is TGCGCCAGCAGCCAATTCATAGCCTCGGGGTCGGGCGAGCAGTACTTC. Translated: CASSQFIASGSGEQYF.

This chain joins TRBV14 and TRBJ2-1; D uncertain. The length of the CDR3 is 16 residues. The V end was cut by 5 bases, the J end by 2 bases, with 16 bases between. CDR1 is SGHDN, CDR2 FVKESK, per germline. CDR3 amino acids: CASSRTLLRTYNEQFF. As DNA, the CDR3 is TGTGCCAGCAGCAGGACGCTCCTGAGGACCTACAATGAGCAGTTCTTC.

The chain recombines TRBV5-1 with TRBJ2-2; D is unresolved. Trimming left V 5 bases short and J 6 bases short, with 14 bases between. The CDR3 is 14 amino acids. The germline V gene encodes CDR1 SGHRS and CDR2 YFSETQ. For the CDR3, the DNA is TGCGCCAGCAGTAAGGAATTAGCTTCCGGGGAGCTGTTTTTT. It specifies CASSKELASGELFF.

The rearrangement uses TRBV19 and TRBJ2-1; tentative D call: TRBD2 (6 bases). The V gene's germline CDR1 is LNHDA and CDR2 SQIVND (reference sequence). Deletions cut 5 bases from V and 6 bases from J, with 17 bases between. This CDR3 region has 15 residues. As DNA, the CDR3 is TGTGCCAGTAGTTCAGGGACTCTAAAGGGCAATGAGCAGTTCTTC. This sequence encodes CASSSGTLKGNEQFF.

CDR3 loop: CASRAHGAEVNEKLFF. The CDR3 DNA is TGTGCCAGCAGAGCCCACGGCGCGGAGGTTAATGAAAAACTGTTTTTT. V is TRBV2 and J is TRBJ1-4; the D is unclear. Trimming took off 6 bases at V and 4 bases at J, with 18 bases between the two ends. The CDR3 totals 16 residues. From germline, CDR1 is SNHLY and CDR2 FYNNEI.

The V gene is TRBV7-2, the J gene TRBJ2-5; D is unclear. Germline loops: CDR1 SGHTA, CDR2 FQGNSA. V was pared by 3 bases and J by 5 bases, with 10 bases between. The CDR3 has 13 amino acids. The CDR3 here is CASSLTVDETQYF. The CDR3 DNA reads as TGTGCCAGCAGCTTGACGGTCGATGAGACCCAGTACTTC.

CDR3 coding DNA: TGTGCCAGCAGTACAGGGTCGAGGACAGATACGCAGTATTTT. It is translated as CASSTGSRTDTQYF. The chain uses TRBV9 and TRBJ2-3; tentatively, D is TRBD1 (6 bases). Germline V gives CDR1 SGDLS, CDR2 YYNGEE. With 5 bases removed from V and 3 bases from J, the gap between germline ends came to 13 bases. This CDR3 comprises 14 residues.

The chain joins TRBV5-1 to TRBJ1-1, with a possible D match to TRBD1 (6 bases). Germline CDR1 SGHRS, CDR2 YFSETQ. The CDR3 runs to 16 residues. V was trimmed by 5 bases and J by 1 base, leaving 18 bases between them. The CDR3 region has the DNA TGCGCCAGCAGGATAGGTACAGGGATCCAGAACACTGAAGCTTTCTTT. The encoded protein is CASRIGTGIQNTEAFF.

The chain joins TRBV7-2 to TRBJ1-2; TRBD1 aligns across 7 bases. The CDR3 is made up of 15 amino acids. V shed 4 bases, J shed 4 bases, and the junction held 9 bases outside the gene matches. In germline, CDR1 is SGHTA, CDR2 FQGNSA. CDR3 in DNA: TGTGCCAGCAGCTCACAGGGGATAATGGGCTATGGCTACACCTTC. Amino acid sequence: CASSSQGIMGYGYTF.

The rearrangement joins TRBV7-2 to TRBJ2-7; 8 bases align to TRBD1. This CDR3 is built from 15 residues. Trimming took 5 bases from V and 3 from J; bases not matched to a gene: 9. Germline assignment: CDR1 SGHTA and CDR2 FQGNSA. The CDR3 protein is CASSPGQGLIYEQYF. CDR3 DNA: TGTGCCAGCAGCCCTGGACAGGGACTCATCTACGAGCAGTACTTC.

The genes are TRBV11-1 and TRBJ2-1; 13 nucleotides agree with TRBD2. Losses at the gene ends were 5 bases for V and 2 bases for J; bases not matched to a gene: 6. The CDR3 has 17 amino acids. Germline V gives CDR1 SGHAT, CDR2 FQDESV (reference sequence). The CDR3 DNA reads as TGTGCCAGCAGCCCCCGACTAGCGGGGGGCCCCTACAATGAGCAGTTCTTC. The encoded protein is CASSPRLAGGPYNEQFF. The entire variable domain, with the rest obtained from reference TRBV11-1 and TRBJ2-1, is as follows: EAEVAQSPRYKITEKSQAVAFWCDPISGHATLYWYRQILGQGPELLVQFQDESVVDDSQLPKDRFSAERLKGVDSTLKIQPAELGDSAMYLCASSPRLAGGPYNEQFFGPGTRLTVL.

The chain links TRBV27 to TRBJ2-2, with 9 bases identical to TRBD2. Germline V gene data show CDR1 as MNHEY and CDR2 as SMNVEV (reference sequence). The junction had 9 bases not matched to a gene; V was cut back by 3 bases and J by 13 bases. CDR3 length equals 14 residues. The CDR3 DNA is TGTGCCAGCAGTTTTGAGCGGGGGGCAGACTTGCTGTTTTTT. It is translated as CASSFERGADLLFF.

The chain employs TRBV12-5 and TRBJ2-1; 10 bases line up with TRBD1. From germline, CDR1 is LGHNT and CDR2 FRNRAP. The CDR3 loop spans 14 amino acids. Trimming removed 7 bases from V and 4 bases from J; junction bases left unmatched: 4. CDR3 region: CASVPGQGYNEQFF. The DNA of the CDR3 is TGTGCTAGTGTTCCGGGACAGGGGTACAATGAGCAGTTCTTC.

J is TRBJ2-1 and V is TRBV11-1; 9 nucleotides agree with TRBD1. Germline V gene sequence: CDR1 SGHAT, CDR2 FQDESV (reference sequence). The CDR3 contains 15 residues. Trimming removed 8 bases from V and 0 bases from J; junction bases left unmatched: 5. The CDR3 DNA is TGTGCCAGCGGGACGGACAGGGGCTCCTACAATGAGCAGTTCTTC. As protein: CASGTDRGSYNEQFF. Full variable domain (rest looked up from reference TRBV11-1 and TRBJ2-1): EAEVAQSPRYKITEKSQAVAFWCDPISGHATLYWYRQILGQGPELLVQFQDESVVDDSQLPKDRFSAERLKGVDSTLKIQPAELGDSAMYLCASGTDRGSYNEQFFGPGTRLTVL.

The chain combines TRBV5-1 with TRBJ2-5, with unresolved D. Germline lookup yields CDR1 SGHRS and CDR2 YFSETQ. Trimming cost V 2 bases and J 1 base, with 3 bases left between them. There are 12 residues in the CDR3. CDR3 protein: CASSFAQETQYF. CDR3 DNA sequence: TGCGCCAGCAGCTTCGCCCAAGAGACCCAGTACTTC. The variable domain in full, completed from reference TRBV5-1 and TRBJ2-5, reads KAGVTQTPRYLIKTRGQQVTLSCSPISGHRSVSWYQQTPGQGLQFLFEYFSETQRNKGNFPGRFSGRQFSNSRSEMNVSTLELGDSALYLCASSFAQETQYFGPGTRLLVL.

The CDR3 reads CAWSRRQYNQPQHF. The DNA for the CDR3 is TGTGCCTGGAGTAGGAGGCAGTATAATCAGCCCCAGCATTTT. The chain combines TRBV30 with TRBJ1-5; D not certain. Trimming removed 2 bases from V and 4 bases from J, with 12 bases in between. The germline V gene has CDR1 GTSNPN and CDR2 SVGIG (reference sequence). The CDR3 totals 14 residues.

The V and J genes are TRBV7-6 and TRBJ2-2; D might be TRBD1 (6 bases). CDR3 length: 15 residues. The V gene's germline CDR1 is SGHVS and CDR2 FNYEAQ. The V end lost 4 bases, the J end lost 3 bases, and 12 bases lay between the germline ends. The CDR3, as DNA: TGTGCCAGCAGCTCCCGGGACACGTACACCGGGGAGCTGTTTTTT. Protein sequence: CASSSRDTYTGELFF.